This TCR beta chain comes out of a study of early T cells in non-severe SARS-CoV-2 infection. About the study: With bulk RNA from unsorted whole blood as input, sequencing yielded unpaired chains.

This clonotype was counted between two and nine times. Unique molecular identifiers (one per individual cDNA molecule) were attached. TCRdb independently ran MiXCR on the 5' RACE reads; one entry per CDR3 protein. This sample has 100,000 to 140,000 distinct CDR3 sequences; over 8.5% occur once, and the top ten carry about 7.6%. The TCR originated in an adult who was a healthcare worker with PCR-confirmed SARS-CoV-2 infection or an uninfected control (not recorded which). The sequenced sample consisted of whole blood.

The CDR3 here is CSARDLRGKGGELFF. The CDR3 region has the DNA TGCAGTGCTAGAGATCTCAGAGGAAAAGGAGGGGAGCTGTTTTTT. The gene calls are TRBV20-1 and TRBJ2-2; no definite D call. This CDR3 has 15 residues. The ends were cut back, 0 bases at V and 8 bases at J, with 16 bases in the middle. Germline V gene lookup returns CDR1 DFQATT and CDR2 SNEGSKA (reference sequence).